The present TCR beta chain was sequenced within a study of hypomethylating agent response in myelodysplastic syndrome. Study-level background: Of the myelodysplastic syndrome patients, some ten were male, 2 female.

Findings and limits, study-wide: No significant post-treatment change in richness, rarefaction diversity or clonality, across all patients or response groups.

This CDR3 contains 13 residues. Trimming pared 3 bases from V and 3 bases from J, leaving 6 bases between. Germline V gives CDR1 SGHTA, CDR2 FQGNSA. T-cell subsets were not sorted; bulk bone marrow was analyzed. At survey resolution, roughly 400 ng of DNA per sample was split into two 200 ng replicates. The data were produced by immunoSEQ multiplex PCR, yet TCRdb's version contains in-frame clones alone and is incomplete. The table includes some 6,200 clones, roughly 80% detected once. This clone has only a few counts. Its target is not known. The source was bone marrow, collected before or after starting hypomethylating agent treatment for myelodysplastic syndrome (not recorded which). The chain couples TRBV7-2 to TRBJ1-5, with no clear D. The TCR was taken from a human donor with myelodysplastic syndrome. The CDR3 DNA sequence: TGTGCCAGCAGCTTCGGGCCCAATCAGCCCCAGCATTTT. This codes for CASSFGPNQPQHF.